The rows below give T cell receptor beta chains drawn from one sample of a study of cytomegalovirus exposure and HLA in healthy donors. The data were produced by immunoSEQ multiplex PCR, yet TCRdb's version contains in-frame clones alone and is incomplete. The data show more than 150,000 clones, roughly 80% seen once. The material sequenced was PBMCs. The receptors here all came from a girl between 5 and 17 years old in good health and CMV-seropositive. The CDR3 runs from the conserved cysteine through the conserved F or W. Fields, in order: D gene, clone size, J gene, V gene, CDR3 protein, CDR3 DNA. The D gene is left open where the match is weak. The listing skips clone size in some rows; elsewhere it reads once, few, many or a size class.

>.|.|TRBJ1-3|TRBV11-2
CASSPSYNDPTLSGNTIYF
TGTGCCAGCAGCCCTTCCTATAATGATCCCACTCTCTCTGGAAACACCATATATTTT
>TRBD1|.|TRBJ1-5|TRBV19
CASSFGQVYSNQPQHF
TGTGCCAGTAGCTTCGGACAGGTGTATAGCAATCAGCCCCAGCATTTT
>TRBD2|.|TRBJ2-1|TRBV5-4
CASSWASGSNEQFF
TGTGCCAGCAGCTGGGCTAGCGGCAGTAATGAGCAGTTCTTC
>.|.|TRBJ2-7|TRBV6-6
CASRGQFYEQYF
TGTGCCAGCAGAGGACAGTTCTACGAGCAGTACTTC
>TRBD1|.|TRBJ2-7|TRBV7-8
CASRPTQGASYEQYF
TGTGCCAGCAGGCCTACACAGGGGGCATCCTACGAGCAGTACTTC
>TRBD1|.|TRBJ2-5|TRBV5-6
CASSLSKPGQGAETQYF
TGTGCCAGCAGCTTGTCAAAGCCGGGACAGGGGGCGGAGACCCAGTACTTC
>.|.|TRBJ2-7|TRBV6-5
CASSYSGLAYEQYF
TGTGCCAGCAGTTACTCCGGACTGGCATACGAGCAGTACTTC
>.|.|TRBJ2-7|TRBV5-1
CASSLGLVESYEQYF
TGCGCCAGCAGCCTGGGACTCGTAGAGTCCTACGAGCAGTACTTC
>.|.|TRBJ1-4|TRBV4-1
CASSQLAGSNEKLFF
TGCGCCAGCAGCCAGTTGGCAGGGTCGAATGAAAAACTGTTTTTT
>.|.|TRBJ2-5|TRBV5-5
CASSYTGSPETQYF
TGTGCCAGCAGCTATACAGGGAGTCCGGAGACCCAGTACTTC
>TRBD1|.|TRBJ1-4|TRBV9
CASSKGQGFREKLFF
TGTGCCAGCAGCAAGGGACAGGGCTTCCGTGAAAAACTGTTTTTT
>.|.|TRBJ2-6|TRBV5-1
CASSLGAERANVLTF
TGCGCCAGCAGCTTGGGGGCAGAACGGGCCAACGTCCTGACTTTC
>TRBD2|.|TRBJ2-7|TRBV29-1
CSALGLAGGPYEQYF
TGCAGCGCCCTCGGACTAGCGGGAGGCCCCTACGAGCAGTACTTC
>TRBD2|.|TRBJ2-2|TRBV4-3
CASSQEGLAGAGELFF
TGCGCCAGCAGCCAAGAGGGACTAGCAGGGGCCGGGGAGCTGTTTTTT
>.|.|TRBJ2-1|TRBV18
CASSPIAAQDHLQFF
TGTGCCAGCTCACCGATAGCGGCACAAGACCATTTGCAGTTCTTC
>TRBD2|.|TRBJ2-1|TRBV9
CASSPLLASGGYNEQFF
TGTGCCAGCAGCCCCCTTCTCGCTAGCGGGGGGTACAATGAGCAGTTCTTC
>.|.|TRBJ2-3|TRBV14
CASSQPGLSTDTQYF
TGTGCCAGCAGCCAACCGGGGTTAAGCACAGATACGCAGTATTTT
>TRBD1|.|TRBJ2-1|TRBV19
CASREGQGTYNEQFF
TGTGCCAGTAGGGAGGGACAGGGGACCTACAATGAGCAGTTCTTC
>TRBD2|.|TRBJ2-1|TRBV10-2
CASTTGSGMSVQFF
TGCGCCAGCACCACTGGTAGCGGGATGAGTGTGCAGTTCTTC
>TRBD2|.|TRBJ2-7|TRBV29-1
CSVDSPTFRGDAAIHEQYF
TGCAGCGTTGATAGCCCCACTTTCCGGGGGGACGCGGCGATACACGAGCAGTACTTC
>TRBD2|.|TRBJ2-5|TRBV5-4
CASSLGGTSGETQYF
TGTGCCAGCAGCTTGGGGGGGACTAGCGGAGAGACCCAGTACTTC
>TRBD1|.|TRBJ2-1|TRBV30
CAWSAGTVYNEQFF
TGTGCCTGGAGTGCCGGGACAGTCTACAATGAGCAGTTCTTC
>.|.|TRBJ1-4|TRBV5-5
CASSPTGHPNEKLFF
TGTGCCAGCAGCCCAACAGGGCACCCTAATGAAAAACTGTTTTTT
>.|.|TRBJ1-4|TRBV30
CAWSVVPGVTNEKLFF
TGTGCCTGGAGTGTAGTCCCAGGGGTCACTAATGAAAAACTGTTTTTT
>.|few|TRBJ2-7|TRBV5-1
CASSPGQTYEQYF
TGCGCCAGCAGCCCGGGACAAACCTACGAGCAGTACTTC
>.|.|TRBJ1-1|TRBV11-2
CASSLRRGGTEAFF
TGTGCCAGCAGCTTAAGGCGGGGTGGCACTGAAGCTTTCTTT
>.|.|TRBJ1-5|TRBV27
CASSLRGGGYQPQHF
TGTGCCAGCAGTTTACGCGGGGGCGGATATCAGCCCCAGCATTTT
>.|.|TRBJ2-2|TRBV28
CASRPHVSERSGELFF
TGTGCCAGCAGACCCCATGTATCTGAGCGCAGCGGGGAGCTGTTTTTT
>.|.|TRBJ2-5|TRBV5-1
CASGGGSYQETQYF
TGCGCCAGCGGGGGGGGCAGTTACCAAGAGACCCAGTACTTC
>TRBD2|.|TRBJ2-1|TRBV15
CATSRVRYEWELASSYNEQFF
TGTGCCACCAGCAGAGTCAGATATGAATGGGAACTAGCGAGCTCCTACAATGAGCAGTTCTTC
>TRBD1|.|TRBJ1-2|TRBV29-1
CSVDPGQGSYGYTF
TGCAGCGTTGACCCCGGACAGGGTTCCTATGGCTACACCTTC
>.|.|TRBJ2-6|TRBV25-1
CASSDWGVGVAGANVLTF
TGTGCCAGCAGTGATTGGGGGGTCGGGGTCGCTGGGGCCAACGTCCTGACTTTC